The clone carrying this T cell receptor beta chain appeared once. Antigen: not known. Profiled with immunoSEQ multiplex PCR; TCRdb holds only in-frame clones, not every one. Among about 32,000 clones listed, around 87% were seen once. This entry comes from a study of OX40 agonist ivuxolimab in advanced cancers. Study-wide context: Intravenous ivuxolimab was administered to patients every 2 weeks at 0.01 to 10 mg/kg. Those treated in dose escalation had hepatocellular carcinoma, melanoma, renal cell cancer or head and neck cancer. Three patients got partial responses; one had hepatocellular carcinoma and two had cutaneous melanoma. Overall study findings and caveats: Clonal expansion was seen in CD4+ and CD8+ blood T cells by week 6 at 0.1 to 3.0 mg/kg.

The CDR3 is 15 residues long. Germline CDR1 is MNHEY and CDR2 is SVGAGI. Trimming shortened V by 2 bases and J by 1 base, and 11 bases separated the two germline ends. The chain has TRBV6-5 and TRBJ2-5; TRBD2 might be the D (6 bases). This clonotype was sampled from an adult with an advanced solid tumor such as melanoma, head and neck, liver or kidney cancer. Sequences were derived from CD4+ or CD8+ T cells sorted from blood, sampled in a trial of the OX40 agonist ivuxolimab. CDR3 region: CASSYGGGPQETQYF. The CDR3, as DNA: TGTGCCAGCAGTTACGGTGGAGGGCCCCAAGAGACCCAGTACTTC.